This T cell receptor beta chain stems from a study of T cell repertoires in cytomegalovirus infection. About the research overall: Indicated by public TCR beta signatures were CMV infection and matching HLA type. Whole-study findings and limits: The ex vivo response was dominated by HLA-C-restricted CMV-specific TCR beta clonotypes.

The germline V gene encodes CDR1 MNHEY and CDR2 SVGAGI. Between the trimmed V and J ends, which lost 6 bases and 0 bases, there was a span of 15 bases. The CDR3 runs 15 residues. In regard to this clonotype: Antigen specificity is unknown.

In TCRdb, the reads were re-called with MiXCR into one record per CDR3 protein. The data contain roughly 640,000 distinct CDR3 sequences, less than 25% of them singletons. The TCR originated in a human donor in good health (CMV status not recorded). Some clones in this sample may be carry-over from other donors' samples. The sample was CD8+ T cells from PBMCs. This sequence joins TRBV6-5 and TRBJ2-7, with a weak D call TRBD2 (7 bases). The CDR3 coding sequence is TGTGCCAGCAGGCCTTCGGCGGGGGCCTCCTACGAGCAGTACGTC. It yields the protein CASRPSAGASYEQYV.